This entry lists 9 T cell receptor beta chains sequenced from one sample in a study of shared clonotypes between healthy human individuals. Measured with immunoSEQ multiplex PCR; TCRdb has only the in-frame clones, and not every one. The sample has 2 million to 2.5 million clones; around 90% are singletons. The sample taken for sequencing was naive CD4+ T cells from PBMCs. Specified subset: CD45RA+ positively selected. The origin of the receptors is a man younger than 35 in good health. Some clones in this sample may be carry-over from other donors' samples.

The V and J genes are TRBV28 and TRBJ2-7; no reliable D call. The CDR3 totals 11 residues. Germline assignment: CDR1 MDHEN and CDR2 SYDVKM. V lost 4 bases and J 7 bases, leaving 8 bases between the germline ends. The CDR3 nucleotides read TGTGCCAGCAGTTCCCCGACGGAGCAGTACTTC. This encodes CASSSPTEQYF.

V is TRBV18 and J is TRBJ2-7; possibly TRBD2 for D (7 bases). Germline lookup yields CDR1 KGHSH and CDR2 LQKENI. V lost 5 bases, J lost 4 bases, and 18 bases lay in between. The CDR3 is 15 residues long. This chain's CDR3 is CASSGGGQTSYEQYF. For the CDR3, the DNA is TGTGCCAGCTCAGGGGGGGGACAAACAAGTTACGAGCAGTACTTC.

This chain joins TRBV6-1 and TRBJ1-2, with 11 bases lining up with TRBD1. V shed 3 bases, J shed 6 bases, and the junction held 9 bases outside the gene matches. Per the germline V gene, CDR1 is MNHNS and CDR2 is SASEGT. This CDR3 is 16 amino acids long. DNA for the CDR3: TGTGCCAGCAGTGACCACTCCAGGACAGGGGGCAATGGCTACACCTTC. Protein sequence: CASSDHSRTGGNGYTF.

The V gene is TRBV27, the J gene TRBJ2-7; 7 nucleotides agree with TRBD2. The CDR3 spans 16 residues. The germline CDR1 and CDR2 sequences are MNHEY and SMNVEV (reference sequence). The V and J ends lost 3 bases and 3 bases, in that order; junction bases with no gene match: 11. CDR3 bases: TGTGCCAGCAGTTTTGGTGGGAGGGCCCAATTCTACGAGCAGTACTTC. Protein sequence: CASSFGGRAQFYEQYF.

The chain carries TRBV5-1 and TRBJ1-4, with unresolved D. There are 13 residues in the CDR3. V gave up 3 bases and J gave up 3 bases, with 6 bases separating them. Germline CDR1 reads SGHRS; CDR2 reads YFSETQ. The CDR3 coding sequence is TGCGCCAGCAGCTCTGGGGCTAATGAAAAACTGTTTTTT. Encoded protein: CASSSGANEKLFF.

The CDR3 loop reads CASRLQPSTDTQYF. CDR3 in DNA: TGTGCCAGCAGGCTACAGCCTAGCACAGATACGCAGTATTTT. V usage is TRBV6-4 and J usage is TRBJ2-3, with D unresolved. V lost 6 bases to trimming and J lost 0 bases, with 10 bases between them. CDR3 length: 14 amino acids. Germline CDR1 is MRHNA and CDR2 is SNTAGT.

This rearrangement joins TRBV27 to TRBJ1-4, with 7 bases identical to TRBD1. Germline V gene sequence: CDR1 MNHEY, CDR2 SMNVEV (reference sequence). This CDR3 spans 13 amino acids. With 7 bases clipped from V and 8 bases from J, the junction kept 7 bases outside the gene matches. DNA of the CDR3: TGTGCCAGCAATAACAGGGGCGGCGAAAAACTGTTTTTT. Translating it yields CASNNRGGEKLFF. The whole variable domain, remainder taken from reference TRBV27 and TRBJ1-4, is EAQVTQNPRYLITVTGKKLTVTCSQNMNHEYMSWYRQDPGLGLRQIYYSMNVEVTDKGDVPEGYKVSRKEKRNFPLILESPSPNQTSLYFCASNNRGGEKLFFGSGTQLSVL.

The gene calls are TRBV6-5 and TRBJ2-3, with TRBD1 as a possible D gene (5 bases). V was pared by 6 bases and J by 5 bases, with 15 bases between. CDR3 size: 14 residues. Germline-derived CDR1 and CDR2 are MNHEY and SVGAGI. DNA of the CDR3: TGTGCCAGCAGCCCGGACACCGCCGGAGATACGCAGTATTTT. This sequence encodes CASSPDTAGDTQYF.

The V call is TRBV7-2, the J call TRBJ2-7; TRBD2 matches at 7 bases. CDR3 length: 14 amino acids. Germline values: CDR1 SGHTA, CDR2 FQGNSA. Germline trimming cut 4 bases from V and 2 bases from J; bases unmatched to any gene: 5. The DNA for the CDR3 is TGTGCCAGCAGCTGGGGACTATTTCCCTACGAGCAGTACTTC. Encoded protein: CASSWGLFPYEQYF.